The 5 T cell receptor beta chains below all came from one sample that was sequenced in a study of blood T cell repertoires in COVID-19. Using immunoSEQ multiplex PCR, the repertoire was profiled, and TCRdb retains in-frame clones only, with some absent. The table records over 150,000 clones, approximately 73% of them present only once. The sample was peripheral blood. These receptors were obtained from a woman aged 80 or older with acute or convalescent COVID-19.

The table lists this clone with a count of one. CDR3 in amino acids: CASSYDSNQPQHF. The CDR3 DNA follows: TGTGCCAGCAGTTACGACTCCAATCAGCCCCAGCATTTT. The V and J genes are TRBV6-5 and TRBJ1-5; no clear D gene. The CDR3 has 13 residues. V was shortened by 2 bases and J by 3 bases, with 5 bases between the two germline ends. Germline V CDR1 and CDR2: MNHEY, SVGAGI.

This chain uses TRBV5-1 with TRBJ2-5; 11 bases align to TRBD1. Unmatched junction bases numbered 3, after V lost 0 bases and J lost 5 bases. The CDR3 is 15 residues long. Per germline, CDR1 SGHRS and CDR2 YFSETQ. CDR3 DNA: TGCGCCAGCAGCTTGGGGGACAGGGGGTCGGAGACCCAGTACTTC. Translated, it gives CASSLGDRGSETQYF. The whole variable domain, remainder taken from reference TRBV5-1 and TRBJ2-5, is KAGVTQTPRYLIKTRGQQVTLSCSPISGHRSVSWYQQTPGQGLQFLFEYFSETQRNKGNFPGRFSGRQFSNSRSEMNVSTLELGDSALYLCASSLGDRGSETQYFGPGTRLLVL.

As DNA, the CDR3 is TGTGCCAGCAGCCCGCGACTTGGAGCGGGGAGGGCCGGGGAGCTGTTTTTT. As protein: CASSPRLGAGRAGELFF. V usage is TRBV9 and J usage is TRBJ2-2; 7 positions match TRBD2. The ends lost 4 bases at V and 6 bases at J; junction bases unmatched: 15. The CDR3 totals 17 residues. Germline CDR1 reads SGDLS; CDR2 reads YYNGEE.

This chain links TRBV5-1 with TRBJ2-3; 8 bases line up with TRBD2. In germline, CDR1 is SGHRS, CDR2 YFSETQ. CDR3 size: 16 residues. V dropped 0 bases and J dropped 0; count of bases not matched to a gene: 3. Here the CDR3 DNA reads TGCGCCAGCAGCTTGGCGGGGGGGACTAGCACAGATACGCAGTATTTT. Its protein product is CASSLAGGTSTDTQYF. The variable domain in full, with the rest retrieved from reference TRBV5-1 and TRBJ2-3, is KAGVTQTPRYLIKTRGQQVTLSCSPISGHRSVSWYQQTPGQGLQFLFEYFSETQRNKGNFPGRFSGRQFSNSRSEMNVSTLELGDSALYLCASSLAGGTSTDTQYFGPGTRLTVL.

V usage is TRBV6-5 and J usage is TRBJ2-3, with a tentative D call TRBD1 (7 bases). This CDR3 comprises 15 residues. CDR1 and CDR2 from the germline V gene are MNHEY and SVGAGI. With 2 bases removed from V and 5 bases from J, the gap between germline ends came to 14 bases. CDR3 DNA sequence: TGTGCCAGCAGTTACGGGCAGGGGGGCAGAGATACGCAGTATTTT. Its protein product is CASSYGQGGRDTQYF.